This T cell receptor (beta chain) is from a study of CD8 T cells in Susac syndrome. Overall study results and limits: Acknowledgment was made by the study that its TCR sequencing and HLA analysis involved a relatively small number of individuals.

TCR beta was sequenced from blood CD8+ and CD4+ T cells. TEMRA cells underwent FACS enrichment and CD8+ and CD4+ T cells underwent negative isolation. With regard to this clonotype: Its specificity is unknown.

Reverse transcription of roughly 0.5 to 1 ug RNA used random hexamers. A multiplex approach, immunoSEQ multiplex PCR, amplified TCR beta CDR3 across 54 Vbeta and 13 Jbeta. TCRdb processed the immunoSEQ multiplex PCR reads anew with MiXCR; each CDR3 protein has one entry. The data hold tens of thousands of distinct CDR3 sequences, with just under 95% observed a single time. The TCR sequence derives from a human donor in good health. Sequencing input: CD8+ T cells from PBMCs.

The CDR3 coding sequence is TGTGCCAGCAGCCAAGATTACAGGGTGCTCTCTGGGGCCAACGTCCTGACTTTC. It yields the protein CASSQDYRVLSGANVLTF. This chain joins TRBV3-1 and TRBJ2-6, with D perhaps matching TRBD1 (6 bases). Trimming left V 0 bases short and J 0 bases short, with 12 bases between. Germline loops: CDR1 LGHDT, CDR2 YNNKEL (reference sequence). The CDR3 sequence is 18 residues long.